This note documents a single T cell receptor beta chain sequence. Other DNA sequences in this specimen translate into the identical CDR3. The entry originates in a study of shared clonotypes between healthy human individuals. There are 14 residues in the CDR3. Germline CDR1 and CDR2: SGHTA and FQGNSA. Trimming shortened V by 10 bases and J by 4 bases, and 19 bases separated the two germline ends. Assay used: immunoSEQ multiplex PCR; TCRdb lists only in-frame clones, some missing. The profile shows 950,000 to 1,100,000 clones, approximately 68% of them singletons. Sequenced: memory CD4+ T cells sorted from blood. Subset specified: CD45RA-negative fraction. The chain is built from TRBV7-2 and TRBJ1-1; D remains ambiguous. The TCR originated in a man between 18 and 35 years old in good health. CDR3 protein: CAKREKGGGTEAFF. The CDR3 DNA sequence: TGTGCCAAACGGGAGAAGGGAGGTGGCACTGAAGCTTTCTTT.